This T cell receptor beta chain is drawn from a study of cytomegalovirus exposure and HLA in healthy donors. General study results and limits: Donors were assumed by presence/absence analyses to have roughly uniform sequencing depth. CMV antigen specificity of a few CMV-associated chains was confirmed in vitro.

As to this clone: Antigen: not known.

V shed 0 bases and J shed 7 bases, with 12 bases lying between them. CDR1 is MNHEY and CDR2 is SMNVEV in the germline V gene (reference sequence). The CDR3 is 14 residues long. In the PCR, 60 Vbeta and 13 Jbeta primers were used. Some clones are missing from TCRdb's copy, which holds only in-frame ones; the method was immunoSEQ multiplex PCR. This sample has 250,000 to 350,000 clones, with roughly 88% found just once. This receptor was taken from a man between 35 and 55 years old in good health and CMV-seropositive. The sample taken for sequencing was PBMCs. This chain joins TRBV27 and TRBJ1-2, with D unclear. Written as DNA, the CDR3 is TGTGCCAGCAGTTTATCGGGAGGCCGGGGTGGCTACACCTTC. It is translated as CASSLSGGRGGYTF.